This passage covers 24 T cell receptor beta chains from one sample sequenced in a study of cytomegalovirus exposure and HLA in healthy donors. Assay: immunoSEQ multiplex PCR; the TCRdb copy retains only in-frame clones and omits some. The data hold roughly 100,000 clones, with less than 85% observed a single time. Sequencing was done on a sample of PBMCs. Source of these receptors: a man in his late teens or twenties in good health and CMV-seropositive.

The table lists this clone with a few counts. The chain carries TRBV19 and TRBJ1-1; D is undetermined. The V gene lost 2 bases and the J gene lost 2 bases, with 6 bases spanning the gap. In germline, CDR1 is LNHDA, CDR2 SQIVND (reference sequence). This CDR3 region has 13 residues. CDR3 protein: CASSIQINTEAFF. CDR3 DNA sequence: TGTGCCAGTAGTATACAGATAAACACTGAAGCTTTCTTT.

The chain carries TRBV30 and TRBJ1-3; D gene ambiguous. The CDR3 runs to 16 residues. Germline CDR1 GTSNPN, CDR2 SVGIG (reference sequence). Trimming took off 2 bases at V and 0 bases at J, with 14 bases between the two ends. The CDR3 DNA reads as TGTGCCTGGAGTATCCCTCCTACTAGCTCTGGAAACACCATATATTTT. It encodes CAWSIPPTSSGNTIYF. The full variable domain, in which reference TRBV30 and TRBJ1-3 provide the parts outside the CDR3, is SQTIHQWPATLVQPVGSPLSLECTVEGTSNPNLYWYRQAAGRGLQLLFYSVGIGQISSEVPQNLSASRPQDRQFILSSKKLLLSDSGFYLCAWSIPPTSSGNTIYFGEGSWLTVV.

For the CDR3, the DNA is TGTGCCGGGCGGGAGCGGATCCAAGAGACCCAGTACTTC. Residues: CAGRERIQETQYF. The chain recombines TRBV5-6 with TRBJ2-5; 7 bases fit TRBD2. Germline-derived CDR1 and CDR2 are SGHDT and YYEEEE. The V segment lost 10 bases and the J segment 1 base; nucleotides outside the gene matches: 7. The CDR3 covers 13 residues.

The chain uses TRBV4-1 and TRBJ2-1; no firm D call. Germline CDR1 MGHRA, CDR2 YSYEKL. V was cut by 3 bases and J by 0 bases, with 3 bases left in between. This CDR3 contains 13 residues. As DNA, the CDR3 is TGCGCCAGCAGCCAGAGCTCCTACAATGAGCAGTTCTTC. Its translation is CASSQSSYNEQFF.

CDR3 sequence: CAISGTGAETQYF. The CDR3 bases are TGTGCCATCAGTGGGACAGGGGCAGAGACCCAGTACTTC. This chain links TRBV10-3 with TRBJ2-5, with TRBD1 matching over 9 bases. This CDR3 has 13 residues. Per the germline V gene, CDR1 is ENHRY and CDR2 is SYGVKD. The V and J ends lost 4 bases and 4 bases, in that order; junction bases with no gene match: 1.

The J gene is TRBJ1-3, the V gene TRBV5-1; D is perhaps TRBD1 (6 bases). The CDR3 has 13 amino acids. V was cut by 2 bases and J by 4 bases, with 7 bases left in between. Germline values: CDR1 SGHRS, CDR2 YFSETQ. CDR3 region: CASSFRGGNTIYF. The CDR3 nucleotides are TGCGCCAGCAGCTTCAGGGGAGGAAACACCATATATTTT.

V usage is TRBV7-2 and J usage is TRBJ2-1; D remains unclear. Trimming left V 6 bases short and J 7 bases short, with 13 bases between. Per the germline V gene, CDR1 is SGHTA and CDR2 is FQGNSA. This CDR3 contains 13 residues. CDR3 DNA: TGTGCCAGCAGACTCGGCAGACTGAATGAGCAGTTCTTC. Translation: CASRLGRLNEQFF. The full variable domain, its missing parts supplied by reference TRBV7-2 and TRBJ2-1, is GAGVSQSPSNKVTEKGKDVELRCDPISGHTALYWYRQSLGQGLEFLIYFQGNSAPDKSGLPSDRFSAERTGGSVSTLTIQRTQQEDSAVYLCASRLGRLNEQFFGPGTRLTVL.

The rearrangement joins TRBV28 to TRBJ2-1; perhaps TRBD2 as D (5 bases). The CDR3 sequence is 11 residues long. In germline, CDR1 is MDHEN, CDR2 SYDVKM. With 6 bases removed from V and 12 bases from J, the gap between germline ends came to 12 bases. The CDR3 is CASSLYTRQFF. The CDR3 DNA is TGTGCCAGCAGCCTTTACACTAGGCAGTTCTTC.

The J gene is TRBJ1-1, the V gene TRBV5-6, with D hard to call. The CDR3 has 13 amino acids. CDR1 is SGHDT and CDR2 is YYEEEE in the germline V gene. V gave up 2 bases and J gave up 6 bases, with 11 bases separating them. In nucleotides, the CDR3 is TGTGCCAGCAGCTTTCTAGAGAGATCTGAAGCTTTCTTT. Protein: CASSFLERSEAFF.

The rearrangement links TRBV5-8 to TRBJ2-7, with D perhaps assigned TRBD1 or TRBD2 (5 bases each). Germline V gene lookup returns CDR1 SGHTS and CDR2 YDEGEE. This CDR3 comprises 13 residues. Trimming removed 4 bases from V and 3 bases from J, with 11 bases in between. Written as DNA, the CDR3 is TGTGCCAGCAGCGTGGGACGGAACTACGAGCAGTACGTC. It codes for CASSVGRNYEQYV.

The genes are TRBV28 and TRBJ1-3; perhaps TRBD1 as D (5 bases). Trimming removed 2 bases at V and 0 bases at J, with 14 bases between. Germline V gene data show CDR1 as MDHEN and CDR2 as SYDVKM. The CDR3 loop spans 17 amino acids. The CDR3 sequence: CASSLGTQPNSGNTIYF. The CDR3 DNA sequence: TGTGCCAGCAGTTTAGGGACTCAACCTAACTCTGGAAACACCATATATTTT.

The chain links TRBV10-2 to TRBJ1-2, with a possible D match to TRBD1 (5 bases). The germline V gene has CDR1 WSHSY and CDR2 SAAADI. V was cut by 3 bases and J by 0 bases, with 14 bases left in between. The CDR3 runs to 16 residues. The DNA of the CDR3 is TGCGCCAGCAGTGATAGGGGCGGAAGTACTAACTATGGCTACACCTTC. The encoded protein is CASSDRGGSTNYGYTF.

The chain is built from TRBV6-1 and TRBJ2-7; the D gene is possibly TRBD1 (6 bases). CDR1 is MNHNS and CDR2 is SASEGT in the germline V gene. The CDR3 loop spans 16 amino acids. Trimming took 2 bases from V and 3 from J, leaving 17 bases between them. The CDR3 bases are TGTGCCAGCAGTGAATCCGGGACAAGGGCCCTCTACGAGCAGTACGTC. Protein sequence: CASSESGTRALYEQYV.

This chain joins TRBV19 and TRBJ2-1; the D gene is possibly TRBD2 (5 bases). V lost 3 bases to trimming and J lost 5 bases, with 8 bases between them. Germline V gene sequence: CDR1 LNHDA, CDR2 SQIVND (reference sequence). There are 13 residues in the CDR3. The CDR3 DNA reads TGTGCCAGTAGTATCGGGGTACACAATGAGCAGTTCTTC. It codes for CASSIGVHNEQFF. The variable domain in full, completed from reference TRBV19 and TRBJ2-1, reads DGGITQSPKYLFRKEGQNVTLSCEQNLNHDAMYWYRQDPGQGLRLIYYSQIVNDFQKGDIAEGYSVSREKKESFPLTVTSAQKNPTAFYLCASSIGVHNEQFFGPGTRLTVL.

This clone has more than one count but fewer than ten. The chain is built from TRBV7-9 and TRBJ2-3; 14 bases fit TRBD2. The trim removed 5 bases at V and 2 bases at J, leaving 12 bases unmatched. The germline V gene has CDR1 SEHNR and CDR2 FQNEAQ (reference sequence). This CDR3 comprises 19 residues. CDR3 sequence reads: CASSPSPGGLAGATDTQYF. DNA of the CDR3: TGTGCCAGCAGCCCCTCCCCGGGGGGACTAGCGGGAGCCACAGATACGCAGTATTTT.

V is TRBV7-8 and J is TRBJ2-7; 9 bases fit TRBD1. The V segment lost 2 bases and the J segment 2 bases; nucleotides outside the gene matches: 1. Germline CDR1 reads SGHVS; CDR2 reads FQNEAQ. The CDR3 runs 14 residues. The CDR3 nucleotides read TGTGCCAGCAGCTTATGGGACAGGGCCTACGAGCAGTACTTC. It specifies CASSLWDRAYEQYF.

The chain couples TRBV6-5 to TRBJ1-2; tentatively, D is TRBD1 (6 bases). The V end lost 2 bases, the J end lost 7 bases, and 11 bases lay between the germline ends. The CDR3 totals 13 residues. CDR1 MNHEY and CDR2 SVGAGI come from the germline V gene. The DNA of the CDR3 is TGTGCCAGCAGTTACCTGGGGGCAGGTGGCTACACCTTC. It yields the protein CASSYLGAGGYTF.

The chain is built from TRBV6-6 and TRBJ2-7; perhaps TRBD2 as D (6 bases). Deletions cut 7 bases from V and 0 bases from J, with 10 bases between. The CDR3 length is 13 residues. The germline CDR1 and CDR2 sequences are MNHNY and SVGAGI (reference sequence). The CDR3 nucleotides read TGTGCCAGCAAGGGGAGGAGCTCCTACGAGCAGTACGTC. This gives the protein CASKGRSSYEQYV.

J is TRBJ1-1 and V is TRBV13; D may be TRBD1 (5 bases). Germline CDR1 PRHDT, CDR2 FYEKMQ (reference sequence). Trimming took off 3 bases at V and 4 bases at J, with 6 bases between the two ends. The CDR3 is made up of 12 amino acids. In DNA, the CDR3 is TGTGCCAGCAGCTTCGGGGGCACTGAAGCTTTCTTT. Protein product: CASSFGGTEAFF.

This rearrangement joins TRBV6-5 to TRBJ2-2, with unresolved D. The CDR3 consists of 14 residues. In germline, CDR1 is MNHEY, CDR2 SVGAGI. The ends were cut back, 8 bases at V and 0 bases at J, with 10 bases in the middle. The CDR3 region has the DNA TGTGCCAGCGGCGCCGACTCGAACACCGGGGAGCTGTTTTTT. Translation gives CASGADSNTGELFF.

J is TRBJ1-5 and V is TRBV9; TRBD1 matches at 12 bases. The CDR3 length is 15 residues. Germline CDR1 SGDLS, CDR2 YYNGEE. With 4 bases clipped from V and 9 bases from J, the junction kept 8 bases outside the gene matches. The CDR3 DNA sequence: TGTGCCAGCAGCCCGGGACAGGGGGCGCAAGGGCCCCAGCATTTT. This translates into CASSPGQGAQGPQHF.

This sequence joins TRBV19 and TRBJ1-5, with 10 nucleotides matching TRBD1. CDR1 LNHDA and CDR2 SQIVND come from the germline V gene (reference sequence). CDR3 length equals 15 residues. The junction had 8 bases not matched to a gene; V was cut back by 5 bases and J by 7 bases. The chain's CDR3 is CASSQTGGPRQPQHF. DNA for the CDR3: TGTGCCAGTAGTCAGACAGGGGGCCCGAGGCAGCCCCAGCATTTT. Together with reference TRBV19 and TRBJ1-5, the CDR3 gives the full variable domain: DGGITQSPKYLFRKEGQNVTLSCEQNLNHDAMYWYRQDPGQGLRLIYYSQIVNDFQKGDIAEGYSVSREKKESFPLTVTSAQKNPTAFYLCASSQTGGPRQPQHFGDGTRLSIL.

The rearrangement links TRBV6-4 to TRBJ2-7; 9 nucleotides agree with TRBD1. Germline CDR1 is MRHNA and CDR2 is SNTAGT. With V trimmed by 1 base and J by 2 bases, 15 bases remained unmatched. CDR3 length equals 19 residues. The CDR3 DNA is TGTGCCAGCAGTGACTTAAGTTTGTTGCGGGACAGGGTGACCTACGAGCAGTACGTC. This gives the protein CASSDLSLLRDRVTYEQYV.

The chain combines TRBV7-6 with TRBJ2-5, with 7 bases lining up with TRBD1. The CDR3 extends over 12 amino acids. Germline V gene lookup returns CDR1 SGHVS and CDR2 FNYEAQ. The V segment lost 1 base and the J segment 9 bases; nucleotides outside the gene matches: 2. Here the CDR3 DNA reads TGTGCCAGCAGCTTAGAAGGGGGCGCCCAGTACTTC. It yields the protein CASSLEGGAQYF. Combining the CDR3 with reference TRBV7-6 and TRBJ2-5 gives the whole variable domain GAGVSQSPRYKVTKRGQDVALRCDPISGHVSLYWYRQALGQGPEFLTYFNYEAQQDKSGLPNDRFSAERPEGSISTLTIQRTEQRDSAMYRCASSLEGGAQYFGPGTRLLVL.